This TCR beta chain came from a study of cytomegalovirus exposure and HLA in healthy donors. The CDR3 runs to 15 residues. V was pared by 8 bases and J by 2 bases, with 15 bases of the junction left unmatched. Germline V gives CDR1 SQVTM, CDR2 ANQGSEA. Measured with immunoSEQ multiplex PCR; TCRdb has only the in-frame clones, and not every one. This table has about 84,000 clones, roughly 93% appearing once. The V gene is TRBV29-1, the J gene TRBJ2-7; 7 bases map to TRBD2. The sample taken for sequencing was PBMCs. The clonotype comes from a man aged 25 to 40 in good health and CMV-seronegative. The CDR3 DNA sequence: TGCAGCCCCGGGTCCTTGAGCGGGACGACCTACGAGCAGTACTTC. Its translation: CSPGSLSGTTYEQYF.